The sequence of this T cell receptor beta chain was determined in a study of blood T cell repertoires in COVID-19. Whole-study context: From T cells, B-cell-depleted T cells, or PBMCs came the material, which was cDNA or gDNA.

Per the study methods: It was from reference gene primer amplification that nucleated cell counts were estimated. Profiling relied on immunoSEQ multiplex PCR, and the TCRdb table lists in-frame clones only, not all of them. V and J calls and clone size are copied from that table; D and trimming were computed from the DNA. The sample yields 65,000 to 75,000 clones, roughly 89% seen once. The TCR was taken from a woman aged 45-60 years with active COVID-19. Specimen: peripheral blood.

CDR3 amino acids: CATSDSRQGQRETQYF. The CDR3 DNA is TGTGCCACCAGTGATAGTAGACAGGGGCAAAGGGAGACCCAGTACTTC. The chain recombines TRBV24-1 with TRBJ2-5; 8 positions match TRBD1. V gave up 3 bases and J gave up 5 bases; unmatched junction bases: 10. The CDR3 contains 16 residues. Germline CDR1 is KGHDR and CDR2 is SFDVKD.